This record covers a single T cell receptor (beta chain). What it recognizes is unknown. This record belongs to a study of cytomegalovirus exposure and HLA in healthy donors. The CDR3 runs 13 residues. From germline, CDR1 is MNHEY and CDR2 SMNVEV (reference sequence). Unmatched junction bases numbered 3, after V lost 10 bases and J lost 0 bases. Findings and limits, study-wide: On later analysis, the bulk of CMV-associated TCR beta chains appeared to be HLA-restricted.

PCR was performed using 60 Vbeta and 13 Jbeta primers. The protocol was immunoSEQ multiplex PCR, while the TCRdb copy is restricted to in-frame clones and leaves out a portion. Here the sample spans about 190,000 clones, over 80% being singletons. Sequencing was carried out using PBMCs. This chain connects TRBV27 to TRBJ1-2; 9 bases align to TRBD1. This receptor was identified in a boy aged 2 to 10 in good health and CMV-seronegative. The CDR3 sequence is CATRDRANYGYTF. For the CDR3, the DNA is TGTGCCACACGGGACAGGGCTAACTATGGCTACACCTTC.